The 5 T cell receptor beta chains presented below share a single source sample, sequenced in a study of blood T cell repertoires in COVID-19. The method was immunoSEQ multiplex PCR; TCRdb's version includes in-frame clones alone and lacks a portion of them. The top ten clones hold less than 25% of a sample with roughly 170,000 clones, 86% of them seen once. The specimen was peripheral blood. These TCRs come from a man between 65 and 85 years old with active or convalescent COVID-19.

V usage is TRBV29-1 and J usage is TRBJ1-1; tentative D call: TRBD1 (5 bases). CDR1 SQVTM and CDR2 ANQGSEA come from the germline V gene. The CDR3 is made up of 12 amino acids. V lost 2 bases and J lost 6, with 10 bases in between. The CDR3 here is CSVERGFSEAFF. CDR3 DNA sequence: TGCAGCGTTGAAAGGGGATTTTCTGAAGCTTTCTTT.

V gene TRBV28 combines with J gene TRBJ1-5; D may be TRBD1 (6 bases). CDR1 is MDHEN and CDR2 is SYDVKM in the germline V gene. Trimming shortened V by 6 bases and J by 12 bases, and 15 bases separated the two germline ends. This CDR3 has 12 amino acids. The CDR3 reads CASSLGQLGQHF. The DNA of the CDR3 is TGTGCCAGCAGCCTCGGACAGTTGGGCCAGCATTTT.

This clone was seen only a few times. This chain links TRBV6-5 with TRBJ2-2; no reliable D call. CDR1 MNHEY and CDR2 SVGAGI come from the germline V gene. The V and J ends lost 5 bases and 5 bases respectively, with 12 bases between them. CDR3 length: 14 amino acids. The CDR3, as DNA: TGTGCCAGCAGTAGTCAGATGAATACCGGGGAGCTGTTTTTT. This codes for CASSSQMNTGELFF.

This chain's CDR3 is CSVPRGTSGWDEQFF. DNA for the CDR3: TGCAGCGTCCCCAGAGGGACTAGCGGTTGGGATGAGCAGTTCTTC. This rearrangement joins TRBV29-1 to TRBJ2-1, with TRBD2 matching 11 bases. CDR3 size: 15 residues. The germline V gene has CDR1 SQVTM and CDR2 ANQGSEA. With V trimmed by 6 bases and J by 8 bases, 12 bases remained unmatched.

This sequence joins TRBV7-2 and TRBJ1-1, with D uncertain. The CDR3 has 13 residues. Trimming removed 2 bases at V and 0 bases at J, with 4 bases between. Germline assignment: CDR1 SGHTA and CDR2 FQGNSA. The CDR3 nucleotides read TGTGCCAGCAGCTTAACGGTGAACACTGAAGCTTTCTTT. Translating it yields CASSLTVNTEAFF.